Listed here are 3 T cell receptor beta chains from one sample, sequenced in a study of blood T cell repertoires in COVID-19 (dated by TCRdb to the early 2020s). Library preparation employed the immunoSEQ multiplex PCR assay. TCRdb took this table from immuneACCESS and kept in-frame rearrangements with V and J called. Such tables lack part of the clones; where checked against another copy, unresolved V genes explain under half of the gap, and the rest is unexplained. The sample table records 220,000 or so clones; roughly 84% of these occur just once. The biggest ten clones account for 3.6% of the sample. The specimen sequenced was peripheral blood. These receptors all come from a woman over 75 with acute or convalescent COVID-19.

This chain joins TRBV27 and TRBJ2-7; maybe TRBD2 (7 bases). Per the germline V gene, CDR1 is MNHEY and CDR2 is SMNVEV (reference sequence). The CDR3 length is 15 residues. Trimming cost V 4 bases and J 4 bases, with 17 bases left between them. The CDR3 coding sequence is TGTGCCAGCAGTTCACTCGACGGGGGGCTATACGAGCAGTACTTC. Translation gives CASSSLDGGLYEQYF.

The chain uses TRBV29-1 and TRBJ2-7, with 11 bases fitting TRBD1. This CDR3 contains 14 residues. Germline CDR1 reads SQVTM; CDR2 reads ANQGSEA. Unmatched junction bases numbered 4, after V lost 1 base and J lost 5 bases. The CDR3 loop is CSVEGWTGGNEQYF. DNA of the CDR3: TGCAGCGTTGAAGGCTGGACAGGGGGCAACGAGCAGTACTTC.

The V and J genes are TRBV9 and TRBJ1-2, with D perhaps TRBD1 (5 bases). Germline lookup yields CDR1 SGDLS and CDR2 YYNGEE. V dropped 4 bases and J dropped 3 bases, with 13 bases sitting between them. There are 14 residues in the CDR3. DNA of the CDR3: TGTGCCAGCAGCCCCAGCTCCAGGGACTATGGCTACACCTTC. Translating gives CASSPSSRDYGYTF.